A single sample is the source of the 5 T cell receptor beta chains below, sequenced in a study of T cells in Graves' hyperthyroidism and ophthalmopathy. Amplification of TCR beta CDR3 regions used RNA as the template. HTBI primers were the set used in a first-round RT-PCR of the TCR CDR3. Using its own MiXCR run on the multiplex PCR reads, TCRdb lists one record per CDR3 protein. The sample lists about 620,000 distinct CDR3 sequences, 15% to 20% seen once, with 3% to 4.5% in the top ten. Sequenced material: blood. The receptor set was obtained from a woman aged 25 to 39 with Graves' hyperthyroidism.

This clonotype has just a few counts. One end of the junction does not line up with germline, which may come from a read error. This rearrangement joins TRBV12-3 or TRBV12-4 to TRBJ2-5; possible D gene TRBD1, 6 bases. The CDR3 is 13 residues long. The CDR3 bases are TGTGCCGGCAGTTTGGGACATAAAGAGACCCAGTACTTC. Translation gives CAGSLGHKETQYF.

This clonotype was counted ten times or more. In nucleotides, the CDR3 is TGTGCCAGCAGTTACAGGGGCGAAAAACTGTTTTTT. This gives the protein CASSYRGEKLFF. The genes are TRBV27 and TRBJ1-4, with TRBD1 matching over 7 bases. Germline loops: CDR1 MNHEY, CDR2 SMNVEV (reference sequence). The CDR3 has 12 amino acids. The trim removed 4 bases at V and 8 bases at J, leaving 1 base unmatched.

This clonotype was recorded many times. This chain uses TRBV11-2 with TRBJ1-2, with D possibly matching TRBD1 (6 bases). With 2 bases removed from V and 2 bases from J, the gap between germline ends came to 9 bases. CDR1 and CDR2 from the germline V gene are SGHAT and FQNNGV. The CDR3 has 14 residues. The CDR3 DNA reads TGTGCCAGCAGCTTAAGGACAGAGAACTATGGCTACACCTTC. It specifies CASSLRTENYGYTF. Variable domain in full (rest from reference TRBV11-2 and TRBJ1-2): EAGVAQSPRYKIIEKRQSVAFWCNPISGHATLYWYQQILGQGPKLLIQFQNNGVVDDSQLPKDRFSAERLKGVDSTLKIQPAKLEDSAVYLCASSLRTENYGYTFGSGTRLTVV.

This clonotype was observed a single time. The rearrangement joins TRBV28 to TRBJ2-4; tentatively, D is TRBD1 (5 bases). The CDR3 covers 17 residues. Per germline, CDR1 MDHEN and CDR2 SYDVKM. Deletions cut 4 bases from V and 0 bases from J, with 16 bases between. CDR3 coding DNA: TGTGCCAGCAGTTATCATGACAGCCTTCTAGCCAAAAACATTCAGTACTTC. This codes for CASSYHDSLLAKNIQYF.

This clonotype was seen at least ten times. The chain carries TRBV27 and TRBJ2-1; D not certain. Looked up from germline, CDR1 is MNHEY and CDR2 is SMNVEV (reference sequence). V was shortened by 3 bases and J by 4 bases, with 16 bases between the two germline ends. The CDR3 consists of 16 residues. This CDR3 reads CASSFGRLSKYNEQFF. The CDR3 bases are TGTGCCAGCAGTTTTGGCAGACTGAGCAAATACAATGAGCAGTTCTTC.